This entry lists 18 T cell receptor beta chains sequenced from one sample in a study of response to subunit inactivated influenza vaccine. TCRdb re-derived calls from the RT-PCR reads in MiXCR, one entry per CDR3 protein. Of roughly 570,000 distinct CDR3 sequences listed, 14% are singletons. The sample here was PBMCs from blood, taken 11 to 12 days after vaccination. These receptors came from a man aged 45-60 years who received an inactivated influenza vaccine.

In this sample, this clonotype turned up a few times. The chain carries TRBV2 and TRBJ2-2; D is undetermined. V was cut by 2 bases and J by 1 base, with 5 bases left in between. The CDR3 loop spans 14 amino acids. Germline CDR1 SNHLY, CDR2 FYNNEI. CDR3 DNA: TGTGCCAGCAGTGAACGCCAGAACACCGGGGAGCTGTTTTTT. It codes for CASSERQNTGELFF. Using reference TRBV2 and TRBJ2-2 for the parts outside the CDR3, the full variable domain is EPEVTQTPSHQVTQMGQEVILRCVPISNHLYFYWYRQILGQKVEFLVSFYNNEISEKSEIFDDQFSVERPDGSNFTLKIRSTKLEDSAMYFCASSERQNTGELFFGEGSRLTVL.

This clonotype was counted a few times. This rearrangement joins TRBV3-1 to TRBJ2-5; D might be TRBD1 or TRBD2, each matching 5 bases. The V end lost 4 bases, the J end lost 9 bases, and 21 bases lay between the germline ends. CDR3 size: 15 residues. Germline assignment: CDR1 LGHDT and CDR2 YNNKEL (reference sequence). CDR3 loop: CASSPTGAHSQAQYF. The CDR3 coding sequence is TGTGCCAGCAGCCCCACCGGGGCACATTCCCAAGCCCAGTACTTC.

In DNA form, the CDR3 reads TGTGCCAGCAGCGTCCACCCCTACAATGAGCAGTTCTTC. Translating gives CASSVHPYNEQFF. The rearrangement joins TRBV11-1 to TRBJ2-1; no clear D gene. The CDR3 runs 13 residues. With 5 bases removed from V and 2 bases from J, the gap between germline ends came to 7 bases. In germline, CDR1 is SGHAT, CDR2 FQDESV (reference sequence).

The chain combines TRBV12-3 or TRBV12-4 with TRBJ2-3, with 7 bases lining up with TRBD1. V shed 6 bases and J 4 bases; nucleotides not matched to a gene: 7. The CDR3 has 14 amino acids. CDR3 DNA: TGTGCCAGCAGACGTAGACAGGGCCCAGATACGCAGTATTTT. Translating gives CASRRRQGPDTQYF.

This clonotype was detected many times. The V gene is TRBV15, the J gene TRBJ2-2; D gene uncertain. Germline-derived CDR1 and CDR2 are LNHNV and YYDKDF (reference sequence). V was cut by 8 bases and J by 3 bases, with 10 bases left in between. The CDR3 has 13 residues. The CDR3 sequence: CATGSVYTGELFF. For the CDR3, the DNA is TGTGCCACCGGTTCCGTGTACACCGGGGAGCTGTTTTTT.

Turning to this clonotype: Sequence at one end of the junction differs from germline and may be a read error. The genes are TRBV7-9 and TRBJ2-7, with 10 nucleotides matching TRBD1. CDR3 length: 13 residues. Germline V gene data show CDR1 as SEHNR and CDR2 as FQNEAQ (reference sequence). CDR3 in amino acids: CASSLGQGSLTNF. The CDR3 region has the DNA TGTGCCAGCAGCCTGGGACAGGGGTCGCTAACCAACTTC.

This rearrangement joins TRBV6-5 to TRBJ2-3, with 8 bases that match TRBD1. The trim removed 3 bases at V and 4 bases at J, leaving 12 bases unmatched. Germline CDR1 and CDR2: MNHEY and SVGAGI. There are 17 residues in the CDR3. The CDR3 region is CASSYGPRGLWADTQYF. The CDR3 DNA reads TGTGCCAGCAGTTATGGGCCCAGGGGGCTTTGGGCAGATACGCAGTATTTT.

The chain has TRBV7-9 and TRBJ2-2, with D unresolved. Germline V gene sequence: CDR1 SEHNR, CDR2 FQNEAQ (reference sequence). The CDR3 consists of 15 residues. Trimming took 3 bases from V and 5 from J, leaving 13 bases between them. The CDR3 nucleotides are TGTGCCAGCAGCTTGGGGAAAGAGCAGACCGGGGAGCTGTTTTTT. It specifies CASSLGKEQTGELFF.

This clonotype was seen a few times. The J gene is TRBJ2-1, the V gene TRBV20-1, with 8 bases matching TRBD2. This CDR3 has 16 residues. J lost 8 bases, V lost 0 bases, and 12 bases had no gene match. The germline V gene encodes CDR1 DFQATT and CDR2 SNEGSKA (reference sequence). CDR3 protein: CSARERLALIFDEQFF. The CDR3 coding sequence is TGCAGTGCTAGAGAGAGACTAGCGTTAATTTTCGATGAGCAGTTCTTC.

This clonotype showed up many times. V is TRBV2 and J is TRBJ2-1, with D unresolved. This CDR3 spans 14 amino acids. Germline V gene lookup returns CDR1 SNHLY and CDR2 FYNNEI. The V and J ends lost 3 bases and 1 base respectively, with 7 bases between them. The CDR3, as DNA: TGTGCCAGCAGTGATTGGGTTTCCTACAATGAGCAGTTCTTC. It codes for CASSDWVSYNEQFF.

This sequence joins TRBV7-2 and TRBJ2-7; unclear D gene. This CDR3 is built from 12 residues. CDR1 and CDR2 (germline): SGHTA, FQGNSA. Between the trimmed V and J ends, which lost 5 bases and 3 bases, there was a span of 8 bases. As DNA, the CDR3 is TGTGCCAGCAGCAACGGGCGCTACGAGCAGTACTTC. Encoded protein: CASSNGRYEQYF.

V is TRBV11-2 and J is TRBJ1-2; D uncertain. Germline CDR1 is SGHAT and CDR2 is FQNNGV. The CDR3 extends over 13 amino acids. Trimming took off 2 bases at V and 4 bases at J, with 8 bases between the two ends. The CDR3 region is CASSLSPLYGYTF. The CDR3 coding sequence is TGTGCCAGCAGCTTAAGTCCCCTCTATGGCTACACCTTC.

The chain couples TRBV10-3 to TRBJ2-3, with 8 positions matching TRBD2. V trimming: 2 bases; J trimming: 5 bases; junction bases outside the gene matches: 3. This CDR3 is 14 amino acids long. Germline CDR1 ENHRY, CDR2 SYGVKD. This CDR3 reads CAISESGSIDTQYF. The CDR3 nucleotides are TGTGCCATCAGTGAGAGCGGGAGTATAGATACGCAGTATTTT.

CDR3 residues: CASSSFTSGGAYEQYF. CDR3 in DNA: TGTGCCAGCAGCTCCTTCACTAGCGGGGGGGCCTACGAGCAGTACTTC. The rearrangement joins TRBV7-9 to TRBJ2-7; 13 bases align to TRBD2. The germline CDR1 and CDR2 sequences are SEHNR and FQNEAQ (reference sequence). V was pared by 4 bases and J by 2 bases, with 5 bases of the junction left unmatched. The CDR3 is 16 residues long.

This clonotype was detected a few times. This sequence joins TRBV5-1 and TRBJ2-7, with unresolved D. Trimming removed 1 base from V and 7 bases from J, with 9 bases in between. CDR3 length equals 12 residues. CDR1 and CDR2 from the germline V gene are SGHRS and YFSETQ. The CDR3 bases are TGCGCCAGCAGCTTGACGGATGGGGAGCAGTACTTC. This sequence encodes CASSLTDGEQYF.

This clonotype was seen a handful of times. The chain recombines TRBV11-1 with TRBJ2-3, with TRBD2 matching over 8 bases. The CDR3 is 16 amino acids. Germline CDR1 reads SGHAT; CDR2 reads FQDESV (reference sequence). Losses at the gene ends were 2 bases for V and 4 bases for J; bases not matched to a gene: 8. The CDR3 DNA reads TGTGCCAGCAGCTTACACGGGACTAGACCCCCAGATACGCAGTATTTT. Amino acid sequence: CASSLHGTRPPDTQYF. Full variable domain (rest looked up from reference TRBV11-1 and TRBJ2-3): EAEVAQSPRYKITEKSQAVAFWCDPISGHATLYWYRQILGQGPELLVQFQDESVVDDSQLPKDRFSAERLKGVDSTLKIQPAELGDSAMYLCASSLHGTRPPDTQYFGPGTRLTVL.

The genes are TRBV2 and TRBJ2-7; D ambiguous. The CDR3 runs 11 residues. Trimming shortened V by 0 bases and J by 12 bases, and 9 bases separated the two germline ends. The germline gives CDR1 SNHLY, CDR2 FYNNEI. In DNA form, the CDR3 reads TGTGCCAGCAGTGAAGCTAGTTTGCGGTACTTC. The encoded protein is CASSEASLRYF.

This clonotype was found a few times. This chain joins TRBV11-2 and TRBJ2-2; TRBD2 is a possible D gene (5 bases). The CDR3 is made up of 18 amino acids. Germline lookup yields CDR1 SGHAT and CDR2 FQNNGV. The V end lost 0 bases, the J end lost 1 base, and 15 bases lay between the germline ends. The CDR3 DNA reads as TGTGCCAGCAGCTTAGATCTTAAAGAACTAGTGAACACCGGGGAGCTGTTTTTT. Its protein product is CASSLDLKELVNTGELFF.